The 4 T cell receptor beta chains in this list originate from one sample, sequenced in a study of cytomegalovirus exposure and HLA in healthy donors. In the PCR, 60 Vbeta and 13 Jbeta primers were used. The method was immunoSEQ multiplex PCR; TCRdb's version includes in-frame clones alone and lacks a portion of them. The sample holds about 200,000 clones, 82% seen once. Input material: PBMCs. All receptors come from a boy aged 2 to 10 in good health and CMV-seronegative.

This clone was detected once. V and J are TRBV9 and TRBJ2-3; TRBD2 matches at 13 bases. This CDR3 has 19 residues. J gave up 4 bases and V 0 bases, and 11 bases lay outside the gene matches. Germline-derived CDR1 and CDR2 are SGDLS and YYNGEE. The CDR3 DNA follows: TGTGCCAGCAGCGTAGTCGGACTAGCGGGGGCACCCCCCCCAGATACGCAGTATTTT. Protein: CASSVVGLAGAPPPDTQYF.

The chain recombines TRBV5-6 with TRBJ2-5; 7 bases map to TRBD2. Trimming removed 2 bases from V and 2 bases from J; junction bases left unmatched: 9. CDR1 is SGHDT and CDR2 is YYEEEE in the germline V gene. The CDR3 extends over 16 amino acids. The CDR3 region has the DNA TGTGCCAGCAGCTTAGCATACGGGGGGTCTCAAGAGACCCAGTACTTC. Translation gives CASSLAYGGSQETQYF.

There are a few counts of this clone. The rearrangement joins TRBV29-1 to TRBJ1-3; TRBD1 aligns across 8 bases. The CDR3 is 14 amino acids. Germline CDR1 reads SQVTM; CDR2 reads ANQGSEA. Trimming removed 5 bases from V and 2 bases from J; junction bases left unmatched: 5. This CDR3 is CSVIWTGTGNTIYF. CDR3 nucleotides: TGCAGCGTTATCTGGACAGGGACTGGAAACACCATATATTTT.

The chain has TRBV7-2 and TRBJ2-7; 8 bases fit TRBD2. Germline CDR1 and CDR2: SGHTA and FQGNSA. J gave up 2 bases and V 3 bases, and 3 bases lay outside the gene matches. This CDR3 contains 14 residues. CDR3 residues: CASSFGSGTYEQYF. In DNA, the CDR3 is TGTGCCAGCAGCTTTGGTAGCGGGACCTACGAGCAGTACTTC.